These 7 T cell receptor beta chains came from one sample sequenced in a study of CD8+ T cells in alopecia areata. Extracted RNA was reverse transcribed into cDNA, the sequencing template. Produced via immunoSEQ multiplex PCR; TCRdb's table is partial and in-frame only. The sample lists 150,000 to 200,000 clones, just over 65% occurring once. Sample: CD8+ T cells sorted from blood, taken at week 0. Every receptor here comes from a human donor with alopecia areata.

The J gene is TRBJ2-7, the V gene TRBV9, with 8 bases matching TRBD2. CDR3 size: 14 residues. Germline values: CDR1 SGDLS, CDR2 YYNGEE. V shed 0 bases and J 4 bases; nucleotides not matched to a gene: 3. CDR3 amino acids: CASSVASGGYEQYF. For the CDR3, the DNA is TGTGCCAGCAGCGTAGCAAGCGGGGGTTACGAGCAGTACTTC.

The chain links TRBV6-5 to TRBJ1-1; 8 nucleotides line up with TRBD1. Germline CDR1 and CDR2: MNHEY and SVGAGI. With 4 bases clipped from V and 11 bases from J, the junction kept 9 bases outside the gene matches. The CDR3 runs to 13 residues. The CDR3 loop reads CASSFTGGLEAFF. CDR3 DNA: TGTGCCAGCAGTTTTACAGGGGGATTGGAGGCTTTCTTT.

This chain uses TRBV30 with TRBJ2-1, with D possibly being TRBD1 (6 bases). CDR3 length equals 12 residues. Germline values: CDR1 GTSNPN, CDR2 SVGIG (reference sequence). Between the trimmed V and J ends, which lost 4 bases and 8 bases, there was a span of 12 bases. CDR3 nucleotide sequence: TGTGCCTGGAACACAGGGAGTGATGAGCAGTTCTTC. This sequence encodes CAWNTGSDEQFF.

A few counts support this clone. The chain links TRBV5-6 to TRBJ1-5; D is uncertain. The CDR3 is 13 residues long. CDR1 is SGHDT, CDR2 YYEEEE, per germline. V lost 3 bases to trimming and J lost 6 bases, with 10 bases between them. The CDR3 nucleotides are TGTGCCAGCAGCTACGGTGAGGGTCAGCCCCAGCATTTT. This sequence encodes CASSYGEGQPQHF.

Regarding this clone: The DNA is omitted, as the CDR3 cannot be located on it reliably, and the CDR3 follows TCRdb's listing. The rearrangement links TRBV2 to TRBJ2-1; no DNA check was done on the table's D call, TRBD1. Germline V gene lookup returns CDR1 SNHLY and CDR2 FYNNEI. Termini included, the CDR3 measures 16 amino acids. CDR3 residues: CASILGERGQGDEQFF.

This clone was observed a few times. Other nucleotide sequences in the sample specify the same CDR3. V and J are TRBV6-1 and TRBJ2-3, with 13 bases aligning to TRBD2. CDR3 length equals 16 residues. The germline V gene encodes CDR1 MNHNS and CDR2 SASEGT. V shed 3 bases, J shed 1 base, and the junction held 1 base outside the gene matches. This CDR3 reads CASSDGTSGGTDTQYF. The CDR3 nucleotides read TGTGCCAGCAGTGACGGGACTAGCGGGGGCACAGATACGCAGTATTTT.

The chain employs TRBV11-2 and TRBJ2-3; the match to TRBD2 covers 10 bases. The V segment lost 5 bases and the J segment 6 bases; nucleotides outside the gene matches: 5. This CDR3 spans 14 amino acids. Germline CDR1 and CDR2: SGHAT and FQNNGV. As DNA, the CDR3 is TGTGCCAGCAGCGTAAGCGGGGGGGATGATACGCAGTATTTT. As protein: CASSVSGGDDTQYF.